This record concerns one T cell receptor (beta chain) sequence. The antigen is not known. This sample is part of a study of T cells in narcolepsy. Notes on the study in general: No autoreactive T cell clone sequences appeared in some memory CD4+ repertoires.

Libraries were prepared by immunoSEQ multiplex PCR; TCRdb keeps only in-frame clonotypes and omits some of them. The table lists about 35,000 clones, roughly 80% of them singletons. The V gene end was trimmed by 2 bases and the J gene end by 3 bases; junction bases not matched to a gene: 7. The CDR3 is 17 residues long. Germline CDR1 KGHSH, CDR2 LQKENI. The clonotype originates from a human donor in good health. This chain uses TRBV18 with TRBJ2-3, with 11 bases identical to TRBD2. The sample comprised memory (CD45RA-) CD4+ T cells from blood. For the CDR3, the DNA is TGTGCCAGCTCACCAAAGGCTAGCGGGGGGACGACAGATACGCAGTATTTT. Encoded protein: CASSPKASGGTTDTQYF.